Below, 21 T cell receptor beta chains from the same sample are listed, as sequenced in a study of blood T cell repertoires in COVID-19. Sequencing was performed with immunoSEQ multiplex PCR; in TCRdb, only in-frame clones are kept and a portion is missing. Of almost 200,000 clones in the sample, about 85% were seen once. Material for sequencing was peripheral blood. These receptors came from a man between 60 and 70 years old with COVID-19, enrolled during active disease.

This chain uses TRBV7-9 with TRBJ2-5; D remains unclear. Germline assignment: CDR1 SEHNR and CDR2 FQNEAQ (reference sequence). This CDR3 contains 15 residues. Trimming took off 5 bases at V and 5 bases at J, with 18 bases between the two ends. CDR3 amino acids: CASSLLPGVGETQYF. The CDR3 coding sequence is TGTGCCAGCAGCCTACTTCCCGGAGTTGGGGAGACCCAGTACTTC. The full variable domain, completed using reference TRBV7-9 and TRBJ2-5, is DTGVSQNPRHKITKRGQNVTFRCDPISEHNRLYWYRQTLGQGPEFLTYFQNEAQLEKSRLLSDRFSAERPKGSFSTLEIQRTEQGDSAMYLCASSLLPGVGETQYFGPGTRLLVL.

The V gene is TRBV30, the J gene TRBJ1-6, with 9 bases matching TRBD1. The CDR3 covers 13 residues. Germline trimming cut 3 bases from V and 10 bases from J; bases unmatched to any gene: 4. Germline CDR1 reads GTSNPN; CDR2 reads SVGIG (reference sequence). The CDR3 bases are TGTGCCTGGAGAGGGACAGGGCTGTCACCCCTCCACTTT. This gives the protein CAWRGTGLSPLHF.

This chain connects TRBV25-1 to TRBJ1-6, with 7 bases matching TRBD1. Looked up from germline, CDR1 is MGHDK and CDR2 is SYGVNS. CDR3 size: 15 residues. Trimming at V came to 8 bases and at J to 7 bases, leaving 11 bases not matched to a gene. The CDR3 reads CASAPTGSANSPLHF. The DNA for the CDR3 is TGTGCCAGCGCCCCGACAGGGTCCGCAAATTCACCCCTCCACTTT.

The V and J genes are TRBV5-1 and TRBJ2-3; 8 nucleotides align to TRBD1. Germline V gene data show CDR1 as SGHRS and CDR2 as YFSETQ. CDR3 length equals 14 residues. The junction had 3 bases not matched to a gene; V was cut back by 6 bases and J by 0 bases. The CDR3 DNA is TGCGCCAGCAAGACAGGGGCTAGCACAGATACGCAGTATTTT. Protein product: CASKTGASTDTQYF.

V usage is TRBV5-1 and J usage is TRBJ2-4; D possibly corresponds to TRBD2 (5 bases). Germline CDR1 SGHRS, CDR2 YFSETQ. Trimming took 0 bases from V and 6 from J, leaving 10 bases between them. The CDR3 is made up of 14 amino acids. CDR3 region: CASSLGTGVNIQYF. The CDR3 DNA reads as TGCGCCAGCAGCTTGGGGACCGGGGTAAACATTCAGTACTTC.

CDR3 protein: CASRAIGSRGQPQHF. CDR3 nucleotide sequence: TGTGCCAGCAGGGCTATTGGGTCACGGGGTCAGCCCCAGCATTTT. The chain has TRBV6-6 and TRBJ1-5; D remains ambiguous. From germline, CDR1 is MNHNY and CDR2 SVGAGI (reference sequence). CDR3 length: 15 residues. V was trimmed by 6 bases and J by 6 bases, leaving 18 bases between them.

This rearrangement joins TRBV21-1 to TRBJ2-7; TRBD1 is taken as the D call from the table, unchecked against the DNA. TRBV21-1 is listed as a pseudogene. The CDR3 consists of 12 residues. This CDR3 reads CANGTGGAYQYF. The CDR3 DNA reads TGTGCCAACGGGACAGGGGGCGCTTACCAGTACTTC.

The genes are TRBV7-9 and TRBJ2-7; 7 bases are a match to TRBD2. The length of the CDR3 is 12 residues. The germline CDR1 and CDR2 sequences are SEHNR and FQNEAQ (reference sequence). V was clipped by 1 base and J by 9 bases; unmatched bases: 3. The CDR3 here is CASSLGSGVQYF. CDR3 nucleotide sequence: TGTGCCAGCAGCTTAGGCAGCGGGGTGCAGTACTTC.

The chain has TRBV19 and TRBJ2-7; D perhaps matches TRBD2 (5 bases). Germline-derived CDR1 and CDR2 are LNHDA and SQIVND (reference sequence). V was pared by 3 bases and J by 1 base, with 13 bases between. The CDR3 has 15 residues. Here the CDR3 DNA reads TGTGCCAGTAGTATTATCGGGGATGGATCCTACGAGCAGTACTTC. Its translation: CASSIIGDGSYEQYF.

The count of this clone is one. The V and J genes are TRBV20-1 and TRBJ2-5, with D tentatively TRBD2 (5 bases). The CDR3 runs to 14 residues. V was clipped by 3 bases and J by 2 bases, with 13 bases between them. The V gene's germline CDR1 is DFQATT and CDR2 SNEGSKA (reference sequence). The CDR3 DNA sequence: TGCAGTGCTAGTCGAGGGAACCATCAAGAGACCCAGTACTTC. Its translation: CSASRGNHQETQYF.

The chain employs TRBV18 and TRBJ2-2, with a possible D match to TRBD1 (5 bases). The CDR3 is 16 amino acids. Germline V gives CDR1 KGHSH, CDR2 LQKENI. Trimming took 5 bases from V and 0 from J, leaving 13 bases between them. Here the CDR3 DNA reads TGTGCCAGCTCAGAAAGGACAACCTCGAACACCGGGGAGCTGTTTTTT. Residues: CASSERTTSNTGELFF.

The chain links TRBV9 to TRBJ2-3, with TRBD1 matching over 7 bases. The trim removed 0 bases at V and 1 base at J, leaving 11 bases unmatched. The germline V gene has CDR1 SGDLS and CDR2 YYNGEE. The CDR3 length is 18 residues. CDR3 protein: CASSVDLRGRPGTDTQYF. In DNA, the CDR3 is TGTGCCAGCAGCGTAGACCTGAGGGGGCGGCCGGGCACAGATACGCAGTATTTT.

The genes are TRBV4-2 and TRBJ1-2; D remains unclear. Germline CDR1 is LGHNA and CDR2 is YNFKEQ. The ends were cut back, 0 bases at V and 4 bases at J, with 9 bases in the middle. The length of the CDR3 is 14 residues. CDR3 in DNA: TGTGCCAGCAGCCAAGAGCTGGGCCGCTATGGCTACACCTTC. Amino acid sequence: CASSQELGRYGYTF.

V gene TRBV7-9 combines with J gene TRBJ2-7, with 11 bases identical to TRBD2. The trim removed 0 bases at V and 1 base at J, leaving 2 bases unmatched. Germline V CDR1 and CDR2: SEHNR, FQNEAQ (reference sequence). CDR3 length equals 16 residues. The CDR3: CASSLAGTSGSYEQYF. The CDR3 DNA reads as TGTGCCAGCAGCTTAGCGGGGACTAGCGGATCCTACGAGCAGTACTTC. The whole variable domain, remainder taken from reference TRBV7-9 and TRBJ2-7, is DTGVSQNPRHKITKRGQNVTFRCDPISEHNRLYWYRQTLGQGPEFLTYFQNEAQLEKSRLLSDRFSAERPKGSFSTLEIQRTEQGDSAMYLCASSLAGTSGSYEQYFGPGTRLTVT.

This chain uses TRBV19 with TRBJ2-3, with 7 bases that match TRBD1. Looked up from germline, CDR1 is LNHDA and CDR2 is SQIVND (reference sequence). V lost 7 bases, J lost 2 bases, and 9 bases stayed unmatched. The CDR3 runs to 15 residues. This CDR3 is CASTPMDRSTDTQYF. CDR3 nucleotides: TGTGCCAGTACCCCCATGGACAGGTCCACAGATACGCAGTATTTT.

The genes are TRBV2 and TRBJ1-5; D might be TRBD1 (6 bases). In germline, CDR1 is SNHLY, CDR2 FYNNEI. The CDR3 covers 14 residues. The V end was cut by 6 bases, the J end by 5 bases, with 14 bases between. CDR3 sequence (DNA): TGTGCCAGCAGGGCCCCACAGGGAGATCAGCCCCAGCATTTT. Translating gives CASRAPQGDQPQHF. Drawing the rest from reference TRBV2 and TRBJ1-5, the complete variable domain is EPEVTQTPSHQVTQMGQEVILRCVPISNHLYFYWYRQILGQKVEFLVSFYNNEISEKSEIFDDQFSVERPDGSNFTLKIRSTKLEDSAMYFCASRAPQGDQPQHFGDGTRLSIL.

V is TRBV6-5 and J is TRBJ1-1; D might be TRBD1 (5 bases). Germline V lookup: CDR1 MNHEY, CDR2 SVGAGI. This CDR3 region has 15 residues. Trimming took 5 bases from V and 5 from J, leaving 18 bases between them. DNA for the CDR3: TGTGCCAGCAGTCCCCCGCGGGGCATGAGGACTGAAGCTTTCTTT. Its translation is CASSPPRGMRTEAFF.

The V call is TRBV7-3, the J call TRBJ2-7; 8 bases are a match to TRBD2. Germline V lookup: CDR1 SGHTA, CDR2 FQGTGA. V lost 5 bases to trimming and J lost 4 bases; unmatched junction nucleotides: 13. The CDR3 runs 16 residues. In DNA, the CDR3 is TGTGCCAGCAGCCAGGGAGTGGAGCGGGAGAAGTACGAGCAGTACTTC. Translated: CASSQGVEREKYEQYF.

The chain combines TRBV5-8 with TRBJ1-2; no clear D gene. Trimming removed 2 bases at V and 4 bases at J, with 9 bases between. The CDR3 is made up of 13 amino acids. CDR1 is SGHTS and CDR2 is YDEGEE in the germline V gene. CDR3 sequence (DNA): TGTGCCAGCAGCTTAGCGGGCCTCTATGGCTACACCTTC. Its protein is CASSLAGLYGYTF.

V gene TRBV27 combines with J gene TRBJ2-1, with no clear D. This CDR3 contains 14 residues. In germline, CDR1 is MNHEY, CDR2 SMNVEV (reference sequence). The germline V and J ends were trimmed by 6 bases and 4 bases, with 13 bases remaining between them. The CDR3 DNA is TGTGCCAGCAGCCCTCTCCAGATTTACAATGAGCAGTTCTTC. It codes for CASSPLQIYNEQFF.

The chain uses TRBV25-1 and TRBJ1-2, with no clear D. V lost 4 bases, J lost 8 bases, and 14 bases lay in between. CDR1 is MGHDK, CDR2 SYGVNS, per germline. CDR3 length: 13 amino acids. The CDR3 DNA reads TGTGCCAGCAGTGTGGGAGACACGCAGGGCTACACCTTC. Translating it yields CASSVGDTQGYTF.